The 24 T cell receptor beta chains below come from one sample, sequenced in a study of blood T cell repertoires in COVID-19. The data were produced by immunoSEQ multiplex PCR, yet TCRdb's version contains in-frame clones alone and is incomplete. The sample contains about 98,000 clones, 87% of which appear only once. The sequenced sample was peripheral blood. The receptors stem from a man aged 65-85 years with acute or convalescent COVID-19.

V is TRBV7-3 and J is TRBJ1-2; 7 nucleotides match TRBD1. The junction had 5 bases not matched to a gene; V was cut back by 5 bases and J by 2 bases. The germline CDR1 and CDR2 sequences are SGHTA and FQGTGA. The length of the CDR3 is 14 residues. The CDR3 reads CASSSQGGNYGYTF. CDR3 DNA: TGTGCCAGCAGCAGCCAGGGGGGAAACTATGGCTACACCTTC. The whole variable domain, filled in from reference TRBV7-3 and TRBJ1-2, reads GAGVSQTPSNKVTEKGKYVELRCDPISGHTALYWYRQSLGQGPEFLIYFQGTGAADDSGLPNDRFFAVRPEGSVSTLKIQRTERGDSAVYLCASSSQGGNYGYTFGSGTRLTVV.

The chain uses TRBV5-1 and TRBJ1-6; TRBD1 aligns across 8 bases. CDR1 and CDR2 (germline): SGHRS, YFSETQ. Germline trimming cut 1 base from V and 10 bases from J; bases unmatched to any gene: 7. The CDR3 spans 15 residues. CDR3 sequence: CASSLSGGSESPLHF. The CDR3 DNA is TGCGCCAGCAGCTTGTCAGGGGGCTCGGAATCACCCCTCCACTTT.

The table lists this clone with a count of one. The chain couples TRBV3-1 (or the pseudogene TRBV3-2) to TRBJ1-3, with D unclear. V lost 1 base, J lost 2 bases, and 9 bases lay in between. The CDR3 spans 15 residues. CDR1 LGHDT and CDR2 YNNKEL come from the germline V gene (reference sequence). CDR3 nucleotides: TGTGCCAGCAGCCAAGCCAGTCCGACTGGAAACACCATATATTTT. Translated, it gives CASSQASPTGNTIYF.

V usage is TRBV19 and J usage is TRBJ2-2; the match to TRBD2 covers 7 bases. V gave up 6 bases and J gave up 2 bases; unmatched junction bases: 3. Germline CDR1 is LNHDA and CDR2 is SQIVND (reference sequence). The CDR3 is 14 residues long. This chain's CDR3 is CASRLARNTGELFF. For the CDR3, the DNA is TGTGCCAGTAGACTAGCGAGAAACACCGGGGAGCTGTTTTTT.

This rearrangement joins TRBV11-1 to TRBJ1-6, with D perhaps TRBD1 (6 bases). Trimming took 3 bases from V and 7 from J, leaving 13 bases between them. Germline V CDR1 and CDR2: SGHAT, FQDESV (reference sequence). This CDR3 is 15 amino acids long. The CDR3 is CASSLFDRSNSPLHF. The CDR3 DNA is TGTGCCAGCAGCTTGTTTGACAGGTCGAATTCACCCCTCCACTTT.

The chain couples TRBV5-8 to TRBJ2-7; TRBD2 matches 9 bases. CDR1 and CDR2 from the germline V gene are SGHTS and YDEGEE. The CDR3 has 16 amino acids. V gave up 4 bases and J gave up 3 bases; unmatched junction bases: 11. CDR3 sequence (DNA): TGTGCCAGCAGCCGAGCGGGGGGAGGCCCCCTCTACGAGCAGTACGTC. Its protein is CASSRAGGGPLYEQYV.

The chain combines TRBV12-3 or TRBV12-4 with TRBJ1-2, with unresolved D. The CDR3 contains 13 residues. The V end lost 3 bases, the J end lost 2 bases, and 7 bases lay between the germline ends. Here the CDR3 DNA reads TGTGCCAGCAGTTTTAGAATGAACTATGGCTACACCTTC. Protein product: CASSFRMNYGYTF.

J is TRBJ2-3 and V is TRBV24-1, with a tentative D call TRBD1 (6 bases). Germline assignment: CDR1 KGHDR and CDR2 SFDVKD. CDR3 size: 17 residues. V was cut by 4 bases and J by 0 bases, with 16 bases left in between. The CDR3 spells CATSDSTGTTSTDTQYF. CDR3 in DNA: TGTGCCACCAGTGACTCAACCGGGACAACTAGCACAGATACGCAGTATTTT.

V and J are TRBV10-3 and TRBJ2-7; 7 nucleotides align to TRBD1. Germline values: CDR1 ENHRY, CDR2 SYGVKD. The CDR3 totals 15 residues. Trimming removed 6 bases from V and 3 bases from J; junction bases left unmatched: 11. CDR3 DNA: TGTGCCATCAGCCGACGACAGGGCCGGGTCTACGAGCAGTACTTC. Its protein is CAISRRQGRVYEQYF.

This clone was observed a few times. The chain uses TRBV9 and TRBJ2-3, with TRBD2 matching 13 bases. CDR1 is SGDLS, CDR2 YYNGEE, per germline. The CDR3 length is 15 residues. The V gene end was trimmed by 3 bases and the J gene end by 6 bases; junction bases not matched to a gene: 4. CDR3 in DNA: TGTGCCAGCAGCGGACTAGCGGGGGGCCAGGATACGCAGTATTTT. This encodes CASSGLAGGQDTQYF.

The chain links TRBV9 to TRBJ2-3; 9 nucleotides agree with TRBD2. This CDR3 is 17 amino acids long. Germline V gives CDR1 SGDLS, CDR2 YYNGEE. V lost 4 bases to trimming and J lost 4 bases; unmatched junction nucleotides: 13. CDR3 in amino acids: CASSPLAGGGASDTQYF. In nucleotides, the CDR3 is TGTGCCAGCAGCCCATTAGCTGGCGGGGGGGCCTCAGATACGCAGTATTTT.

The CDR3 is CASSPRTGLNSPLHF. Written as DNA, the CDR3 is TGTGCCAGCAGCCCCAGGACAGGGTTAAATTCACCCCTCCACTTT. The genes are TRBV7-2 and TRBJ1-6; TRBD1 matches 8 bases. The CDR3 sequence is 15 residues long. With V trimmed by 5 bases and J by 7 bases, 7 bases remained unmatched. The germline gives CDR1 SGHTA, CDR2 FQGNSA.

The chain uses TRBV9 and TRBJ1-4; 9 bases align to TRBD1. The CDR3 extends over 14 amino acids. Germline V CDR1 and CDR2: SGDLS, YYNGEE. Trimming at V came to 3 bases and at J to 8 bases, leaving 5 bases not matched to a gene. The CDR3 sequence is CASSGGQGPEKLFF. CDR3 DNA sequence: TGTGCCAGCAGCGGGGGACAGGGACCAGAAAAACTGTTTTTT.

The V gene is TRBV5-1, the J gene TRBJ1-2; 9 bases fit TRBD1. The CDR3 sequence is 15 residues long. J gave up 8 bases and V 4 bases, and 12 bases lay outside the gene matches. CDR1 and CDR2 from the germline V gene are SGHRS and YFSETQ. The CDR3 sequence: CASSNPGTGLRGYTF. The CDR3 DNA reads TGCGCCAGCAGCAACCCCGGGACAGGGTTGCGGGGCTACACCTTC.

This chain links TRBV5-1 with TRBJ1-1; 7 bases line up with TRBD1. Trimming took 0 bases from V and 1 from J; bases not matched to a gene: 3. Germline V gene lookup returns CDR1 SGHRS and CDR2 YFSETQ. The CDR3 length is 15 residues. In DNA, the CDR3 is TGCGCCAGCAGCTTGGGAGGGGACAGGAACACTGAAGCTTTCTTT. Translation: CASSLGGDRNTEAFF.

The chain employs TRBV10-3 and TRBJ1-1; 8 nucleotides line up with TRBD1. Germline V gives CDR1 ENHRY, CDR2 SYGVKD. The length of the CDR3 is 16 residues. Trimming at V came to 6 bases and at J to 1 base, leaving 10 bases not matched to a gene. The CDR3 nucleotides read TGTGCCATCAGCGCCTCCTCCGGGACAGGGAACACTGAAGCTTTCTTT. Its translation is CAISASSGTGNTEAFF.

This clone has just one count. V usage is TRBV19 and J usage is TRBJ1-5; D is ambiguous. The germline CDR1 and CDR2 sequences are LNHDA and SQIVND (reference sequence). This CDR3 has 13 residues. V lost 4 bases and J 4 bases, leaving 8 bases between the germline ends. Written as DNA, the CDR3 is TGTGCCAGTAGTAGCGGAAGGAATCAGCCCCAGCATTTT. It encodes CASSSGRNQPQHF. Full variable domain (rest looked up from reference TRBV19 and TRBJ1-5): DGGITQSPKYLFRKEGQNVTLSCEQNLNHDAMYWYRQDPGQGLRLIYYSQIVNDFQKGDIAEGYSVSREKKESFPLTVTSAQKNPTAFYLCASSSGRNQPQHFGDGTRLSIL.

This clone was recorded once. The chain links TRBV7-8 to TRBJ2-7, with D tentatively TRBD2 (6 bases). The ends were cut back, 3 bases at V and 0 bases at J, with 9 bases in the middle. Germline V CDR1 and CDR2: SGHVS, FQNEAQ. The CDR3 has 14 residues. CDR3 in amino acids: CASSFSGSSYEQYF. The CDR3 region has the DNA TGTGCCAGCAGCTTTTCCGGGAGCTCCTACGAGCAGTACTTC. The full variable domain, its missing parts supplied by reference TRBV7-8 and TRBJ2-7, is GAGVSQSPRYKVAKRGQDVALRCDPISGHVSLFWYQQALGQGPEFLTYFQNEAQLDKSGLPSDRFFAERPEGSVSTLKIQRTQQEDSAVYLCASSFSGSSYEQYFGPGTRLTVT.

V gene TRBV24-1 combines with J gene TRBJ2-3; D gene ambiguous. The ends were cut back, 4 bases at V and 2 bases at J, with 12 bases in the middle. The CDR3 spans 15 residues. Germline V gives CDR1 KGHDR, CDR2 SFDVKD. In DNA form, the CDR3 reads TGTGCCACCAGTGACCCCAGGTTTACCACAGATACGCAGTATTTT. It is translated as CATSDPRFTTDTQYF.

The rearrangement uses TRBV25-1 and TRBJ1-1, with 12 positions matching TRBD1. The CDR3 runs 14 residues. With V trimmed by 6 bases and J by 5 bases, 4 bases remained unmatched. Per germline, CDR1 MGHDK and CDR2 SYGVNS. The CDR3 region is CASSGTGGRTEAFF. The CDR3 nucleotides are TGTGCCAGCAGCGGGACAGGGGGCAGAACTGAAGCTTTCTTT.

The chain employs TRBV27 and TRBJ1-2; 10 bases align to TRBD1. This CDR3 has 13 residues. After removal of 8 bases from V and 3 bases from J, the junction contained 3 bases not matched to a gene. Germline loops: CDR1 MNHEY, CDR2 SMNVEV (reference sequence). The CDR3 DNA reads as TGTGCCAGCCGACAGGGGGCGGACTATGGCTACACCTTC. Protein sequence: CASRQGADYGYTF.

This clone was observed once. This rearrangement joins TRBV7-9 to TRBJ1-1; no clear D. Trimming took off 3 bases at V and 1 base at J, with 6 bases between the two ends. CDR3 length: 13 amino acids. Germline CDR1 reads SEHNR; CDR2 reads FQNEAQ (reference sequence). The CDR3 DNA is TGTGCCAGCAGCTTGGGCCAGAACACTGAAGCTTTCTTT. It encodes CASSLGQNTEAFF.

The V gene is TRBV19, the J gene TRBJ1-1; 12 bases are shared with TRBD1. In germline, CDR1 is LNHDA, CDR2 SQIVND (reference sequence). CDR3 length equals 14 residues. V lost 6 bases and J lost 4; bases outside the gene matches: 3. CDR3 amino acids: CASRGTGGTTEAFF. The CDR3 DNA reads as TGTGCCAGTAGGGGGACAGGGGGCACCACTGAAGCTTTCTTT.

The chain employs TRBV7-6 and TRBJ1-6, with TRBD1 matching over 9 bases. Germline loops: CDR1 SGHVS, CDR2 FNYEAQ. The junction had 7 bases not matched to a gene; V was cut back by 0 bases and J by 7 bases. The CDR3 runs 17 residues. Written as DNA, the CDR3 is TGTGCCAGCAGCTTAGCCTCGGGACAGGGACAAAATTCACCCCTCCACTTT. Protein sequence: CASSLASGQGQNSPLHF.